This TCR beta chain is drawn from a study of monozygotic twins with inflammatory bowel disease. Study-level results: Varying immunosuppressive regimens may have increased patient repertoire variability. By inverse Simpson index, TCRbeta diversity was lower in IBD patients than in healthy co-twins. Among T cells, the various subtypes were not distinguishable.

As for this clonotype: Its target is not known.

The CDR3 runs to 12 residues. CDR1 and CDR2 from the germline V gene are SEHNR and FQNEAQ (reference sequence). cDNA for TCRalpha and TCRbeta was amplified by nested PCRs of 15 to 20 then nine to ten cycles. One entry per CDR3 protein, without DNA, is what TCRdb gives after re-calling the 5' RACE reads. The sample totals approximately 160,000 distinct CDR3 sequences. This clonotype was obtained from a human donor with ulcerative colitis or Crohn's disease, or a healthy co-twin of an affected twin (not recorded which). The V and J genes are TRBV7-9 and TRBJ1-4. The sample consisted of blood. The CDR3: CASTSTNEKLFF.